This is a list of T cell receptor beta chains from one sample in a study of CD8 T cells in Susac syndrome. TCRdb independently ran MiXCR on the immunoSEQ multiplex PCR reads; one entry per CDR3 protein. Found here are about 170,000 distinct CDR3 sequences, 85% to 95% of them singletons; the top ten hold roughly 0.1%. Sample: CD4+ T cells from PBMCs. The source is a human donor with multiple sclerosis. The CDR3 runs from the conserved cysteine through the conserved F or W. Fields, in order: V gene, J gene, D gene, clone size, CDR3 protein, CDR3 DNA. The D gene is left open where the match is weak. The listing skips clone size in some rows; elsewhere it reads once, few, many or a size class.

V gene: TRBV7-3
J gene: TRBJ2-1
D gene: -
clone size: once
CDR3 protein: CASSSDRSPNEQFF
CDR3 DNA: TGTGCCAGCAGCAGCGACAGGTCTCCAAATGAGCAGTTCTTC

V gene: TRBV12-3/TRBV12-4
J gene: TRBJ1-2
D gene: -
clone size: -
CDR3 protein: CASSLGTGSHTF
CDR3 DNA: TGTGCCAGCAGTTTAGGGACGGGCAGTCACACCTTC

V gene: TRBV27
J gene: TRBJ1-1
D gene: -
clone size: -
CDR3 protein: CASSTLGQGAFF
CDR3 DNA: TGTGCCAGCAGTACACTGGGGCAGGGGGCTTTCTTT

V gene: TRBV30
J gene: TRBJ1-1
D gene: -
clone size: -
CDR3 protein: CAWGRRWSEAFF
CDR3 DNA: TGTGCCTGGGGCAGGCGCTGGTCTGAAGCTTTCTTT

V gene: TRBV10-3
J gene: TRBJ2-1
D gene: TRBD1
clone size: once
CDR3 protein: CAINPSRGSSYNEQFF
CDR3 DNA: TGTGCCATCAACCCATCCAGGGGGAGCTCCTACAATGAGCAGTTCTTC

V gene: TRBV19
J gene: TRBJ2-7
D gene: TRBD1
clone size: few
CDR3 protein: CASSRQGRTYEQYF
CDR3 DNA: TGTGCCAGTAGCAGACAGGGGCGAACCTACGAGCAGTACTTC

V gene: TRBV28
J gene: TRBJ2-6
D gene: TRBD1
clone size: -
CDR3 protein: CASSRTGTGANVLTF
CDR3 DNA: TGTGCCAGCAGTCGGACAGGTACTGGGGCCAACGTCCTGACTTTC

V gene: TRBV6-2/TRBV6-3
J gene: TRBJ2-7
D gene: -
clone size: -
CDR3 protein: CASSRLAVSYEQYF
CDR3 DNA: TGTGCCAGCAGCCGCCTGGCAGTCTCCTACGAGCAGTACTTC

V gene: TRBV20-1
J gene: TRBJ2-5
D gene: TRBD2
clone size: -
CDR3 protein: CSANLAGRETQYF
CDR3 DNA: TGCAGTGCTAACCTAGCGGGACGTGAGACCCAGTACTTC

V gene: TRBV10-3
J gene: TRBJ2-3
D gene: TRBD2
clone size: -
CDR3 protein: CAISRTSGSVTDTQYF
CDR3 DNA: TGTGCCATCAGTAGAACTAGCGGGAGTGTGACAGATACGCAGTATTTT

V gene: TRBV12-3/TRBV12-4
J gene: TRBJ1-1
D gene: -
clone size: -
CDR3 protein: CASGLEGNTEAFF
CDR3 DNA: TGTGCCAGCGGACTAGAGGGGAACACTGAAGCTTTCTTT

V gene: TRBV6-5
J gene: TRBJ1-6
D gene: -
clone size: -
CDR3 protein: CASSYGRAENSPLHF
CDR3 DNA: TGTGCCAGCAGTTACGGTCGGGCAGAGAATTCACCCCTCCACTTT

V gene: TRBV19
J gene: TRBJ2-3
D gene: TRBD2
clone size: -
CDR3 protein: CASSPYSGRSADTQYF
CDR3 DNA: TGTGCCAGTAGTCCATATAGCGGGAGATCCGCAGATACGCAGTATTTT

V gene: TRBV4-2
J gene: TRBJ1-2
D gene: TRBD1
clone size: once
CDR3 protein: CASSPQMTGGDGYTF
CDR3 DNA: TGTGCCAGCAGTCCCCAAATGACAGGGGGCGATGGCTACACCTTC

V gene: TRBV2
J gene: TRBJ2-5
D gene: TRBD2
clone size: -
CDR3 protein: CASSEALSSGTETQYF
CDR3 DNA: TGTGCCAGCAGTGAAGCGCTTAGTAGCGGGACGGAGACCCAGTACTTC

V gene: TRBV5-1
J gene: TRBJ1-3
D gene: TRBD1
clone size: once
CDR3 protein: CASSFGQVSNTIYF
CDR3 DNA: TGCGCCAGCAGCTTTGGACAGGTATCCAACACCATATATTTT

V gene: TRBV20-1
J gene: TRBJ2-1
D gene: TRBD2
clone size: -
CDR3 protein: CSATGGVYNEQFF
CDR3 DNA: TGCAGTGCCACGGGGGGGGTATACAATGAGCAGTTCTTC

V gene: TRBV6-2/TRBV6-3
J gene: TRBJ1-5
D gene: -
clone size: -
CDR3 protein: CASSPDTRNQPQHF
CDR3 DNA: TGTGCCAGCAGTCCTGATACTCGCAATCAGCCCCAGCATTTT

V gene: TRBV9
J gene: TRBJ1-4
D gene: -
clone size: once
CDR3 protein: CASSVAEGRPANEKLFF
CDR3 DNA: TGTGCCAGCAGCGTAGCTGAGGGCCGCCCTGCTAATGAAAAACTGTTTTTT

V gene: TRBV4-1
J gene: TRBJ1-1
D gene: -
clone size: -
CDR3 protein: CASSQDPSGAVAVMNTEAFF
CDR3 DNA: TGCGCCAGCAGCCAAGACCCCTCGGGTGCTGTGGCGGTCATGAACACTGAAGCTTTCTTT

V gene: TRBV6-2/TRBV6-3
J gene: TRBJ1-5
D gene: -
clone size: -
CDR3 protein: CASSYAGASNQPQHF
CDR3 DNA: TGTGCCAGCAGTTACGCTGGGGCAAGCAATCAGCCCCAGCATTTT

V gene: TRBV28
J gene: TRBJ1-2
D gene: TRBD1
clone size: -
CDR3 protein: CASSLGGQGWRAGYTF
CDR3 DNA: TGTGCCAGCAGTTTAGGAGGACAGGGGTGGCGGGCTGGCTACACCTTC

V gene: TRBV27
J gene: TRBJ1-4
D gene: TRBD1
clone size: -
CDR3 protein: CASSPPPRQGKLVEKLFF
CDR3 DNA: TGTGCCAGCAGTCCACCCCCCCGACAGGGCAAGTTGGTTGAAAAACTGTTTTTT

V gene: TRBV11-2
J gene: TRBJ1-1
D gene: -
clone size: -
CDR3 protein: CASGEQGSTEAFF
CDR3 DNA: TGTGCCAGCGGGGAGCAGGGGAGCACTGAAGCTTTCTTT

V gene: TRBV18
J gene: TRBJ2-5
D gene: -
clone size: -
CDR3 protein: CASSPPSTPETQYF
CDR3 DNA: TGTGCCAGCTCACCACCATCTACCCCAGAGACCCAGTACTTC

V gene: TRBV13
J gene: TRBJ1-1
D gene: -
clone size: -
CDR3 protein: CASSFKQGVTEAFF
CDR3 DNA: TGTGCCAGCAGCTTCAAACAGGGTGTCACTGAAGCTTTCTTT

V gene: TRBV19
J gene: TRBJ1-5
D gene: -
clone size: once
CDR3 protein: CATLDHTNGQPQHF
CDR3 DNA: TGTGCCACCCTAGACCATACTAATGGTCAGCCCCAGCATTTT

V gene: TRBV3-1
J gene: TRBJ2-4
D gene: -
clone size: few
CDR3 protein: CASSQGLAFGWNIQYF
CDR3 DNA: TGTGCCAGCAGCCAAGGGCTAGCTTTCGGTTGGAACATTCAGTACTTC

V gene: TRBV28
J gene: TRBJ1-2
D gene: TRBD1
clone size: -
CDR3 protein: CASSVGQGAWQGYTF
CDR3 DNA: TGTGCCAGCAGCGTAGGACAGGGGGCATGGCAGGGCTACACCTTC

V gene: TRBV2
J gene: TRBJ2-5
D gene: -
clone size: -
CDR3 protein: CASSEVTAQETQYF
CDR3 DNA: TGTGCCAGCAGTGAAGTTACAGCCCAAGAGACCCAGTACTTC

V gene: TRBV27
J gene: TRBJ2-4
D gene: -
clone size: -
CDR3 protein: CASSLGGRNIQYF
CDR3 DNA: TGTGCCAGCAGTTTGGGTGGAAGAAACATTCAGTACTTC